These 28 T cell receptor beta chains share one sample of origin, sequenced in a study of control samples from healthy donors and cancer patients. The assay was immunoSEQ multiplex PCR, and TCRdb's table has in-frame clones only and misses some. The sample carries about 92,000 clones, approximately 78% recorded once. Sample: blood. The origin of the receptors is a woman aged 55-70 years in good health.

The chain has TRBV6-2 or TRBV6-3 and TRBJ1-1; D might be TRBD1 (6 bases). V lost 0 bases and J lost 1, with 12 bases in between. The CDR3 runs to 16 residues. Germline V gene data show CDR1 as MNHEY and CDR2 as SVGEGT. DNA for the CDR3: TGTGCCAGCAGTTACTCGTTGACAGGCTGGAACACTGAAGCTTTCTTT. This gives the protein CASSYSLTGWNTEAFF.

The V gene is TRBV10-3, the J gene TRBJ2-3; tentatively, D is TRBD1 or TRBD2 (6 bases each). V lost 11 bases and J 3 bases, leaving 18 bases between the germline ends. The CDR3 contains 14 residues. Germline V gene lookup returns CDR1 ENHRY and CDR2 SYGVKD. This CDR3 reads CALSEGVLTDTQYF. DNA for the CDR3: TGTGCCCTCTCGGAGGGGGTATTAACAGATACGCAGTATTTT.

This clone has only one observation. V gene TRBV12-3 or TRBV12-4 combines with J gene TRBJ2-7, with D unclear. V was shortened by 3 bases and J by 1 base, with 7 bases between the two germline ends. The CDR3 contains 13 residues. CDR3 sequence reads: CASSFGRSYEQYF. For the CDR3, the DNA is TGTGCCAGCAGTTTCGGAAGATCCTACGAGCAGTACTTC.

This clone came up many times. The V and J genes are TRBV6-5 and TRBJ1-2, with 7 positions matching TRBD1. There are 15 residues in the CDR3. The J segment lost 4 bases and the V segment lost 7 bases, leaving 12 bases of the junction unmatched. Germline lookup yields CDR1 MNHEY and CDR2 SVGAGI. Here the CDR3 DNA reads TGTGCCAGCACCGGACAGGATACCCTATTCTATGGCTACACCTTC. Translating gives CASTGQDTLFYGYTF.

The rearrangement uses TRBV4-2 and TRBJ2-1; D remains unclear. Trimming cost V 2 bases and J 0 bases, with 5 bases left between them. CDR1 is LGHNA, CDR2 YNFKEQ, per germline. CDR3 length: 14 amino acids. The CDR3 loop is CASSQLGSYNEQFF. The CDR3 DNA reads TGTGCCAGCAGCCAATTGGGCTCCTACAATGAGCAGTTCTTC.

V gene TRBV9 combines with J gene TRBJ2-5; TRBD2 agrees at 12 bases. The CDR3 consists of 16 residues. With V trimmed by 0 bases and J by 5 bases, 5 bases remained unmatched. Germline values: CDR1 SGDLS, CDR2 YYNGEE. DNA for the CDR3: TGTGCCAGCAGCGTAGCTCCTAGCGGGAGGGCGGAGACCCAGTACTTC. This sequence encodes CASSVAPSGRAETQYF.

The rearrangement joins TRBV6-2 or TRBV6-3 to TRBJ2-1; D may be TRBD1 (6 bases). CDR1 and CDR2 (germline): MNHEY, SVGEGT. The CDR3 has 15 residues. Trimming shortened V by 6 bases and J by 5 bases, and 17 bases separated the two germline ends. The CDR3: CASSIGTIRHNEQFF. CDR3 DNA: TGTGCCAGCAGCATCGGGACAATTCGCCACAATGAGCAGTTCTTC.

This clone has only one observation. The V call is TRBV28, the J call TRBJ2-3; D unresolved. V was trimmed by 6 bases and J by 0 bases, leaving 4 bases between them. CDR1 and CDR2 from the germline V gene are MDHEN and SYDVKM. This CDR3 spans 12 amino acids. As DNA, the CDR3 is TGTGCCAGCAGACTCAGCACAGATACGCAGTATTTT. Its translation is CASRLSTDTQYF.

The chain combines TRBV4-3 with TRBJ2-3; possibly TRBD1 for D (6 bases). Germline CDR1 reads LGHNA; CDR2 reads YSLEER. This CDR3 spans 14 amino acids. V gave up 4 bases and J gave up 2 bases, with 10 bases separating them. The CDR3 sequence is CASSLQGYTDTQYF. The CDR3 DNA follows: TGCGCCAGCAGCCTACAGGGTTACACAGATACGCAGTATTTT.

This chain links TRBV6-6 with TRBJ2-1; perhaps TRBD2 as D (6 bases). CDR1 is MNHNY and CDR2 is SVGAGI in the germline V gene (reference sequence). V was trimmed by 7 bases and J by 6 bases, leaving 16 bases between them. This CDR3 has 14 residues. CDR3 sequence: CASKEWEDANEQFF. The CDR3 DNA follows: TGTGCCAGCAAGGAGTGGGAGGACGCCAATGAGCAGTTCTTC.

The chain recombines TRBV13 with TRBJ1-3; the D is unclear. Trimming pared 3 bases from V and 0 bases from J, leaving 12 bases between. CDR3 length: 16 residues. Germline V gene data show CDR1 as PRHDT and CDR2 as FYEKMQ (reference sequence). CDR3 residues: CASSFFMPPSGNTIYF. Here the CDR3 DNA reads TGTGCCAGCAGCTTCTTCATGCCCCCCTCTGGAAACACCATATATTTT.

This clone has only a few counts. V and J are TRBV7-7 and TRBJ2-5, with 9 bases fitting TRBD1. In germline, CDR1 is SSHAT, CDR2 FNYEAQ (reference sequence). The length of the CDR3 is 15 residues. Trimming removed 4 bases from V and 4 bases from J; junction bases left unmatched: 7. CDR3 protein: CASSYPGQGGETQYF. The CDR3 DNA follows: TGTGCCAGCAGCTACCCGGGACAGGGAGGAGAGACCCAGTACTTC.

This clone has just one count. The gene calls are TRBV7-9 and TRBJ1-2, with a weak D call TRBD1 (6 bases). This CDR3 has 14 amino acids. V shed 2 bases and J shed 4 bases, with 11 bases lying between them. The germline CDR1 and CDR2 sequences are SEHNR and FQNEAQ (reference sequence). The CDR3 region has the DNA TGTGCCAGCAGCTTATCCGGGACACCCTATGGCTACACCTTC. Translating gives CASSLSGTPYGYTF.

The chain is built from TRBV5-4 and TRBJ2-5; D uncertain. Germline CDR1 and CDR2: SGHNT and YYREEE (reference sequence). CDR3 length: 12 residues. Trimming cost V 4 bases and J 0 bases, with 4 bases left between them. The CDR3 sequence: CASSPYQETQYF. DNA of the CDR3: TGTGCCAGCAGCCCCTACCAAGAGACCCAGTACTTC.

This chain connects TRBV28 to TRBJ2-5; TRBD1 is a possible D gene (5 bases). The V gene's germline CDR1 is MDHEN and CDR2 SYDVKM. Trimming pared 7 bases from V and 0 bases from J, leaving 30 bases between. This CDR3 region has 20 residues. This chain's CDR3 is CASIVPYYQDDSRDQETQYF. The CDR3 DNA follows: TGTGCCAGCATCGTGCCCTACTACCAGGATGACAGCCGCGACCAAGAGACCCAGTACTTC.

The chain joins TRBV10-2 to TRBJ1-5; 8 nucleotides align to TRBD1. There are 15 residues in the CDR3. Germline V gene sequence: CDR1 WSHSY, CDR2 SAAADI. V dropped 0 bases and J dropped 2; count of bases not matched to a gene: 0. CDR3 amino acids: CASSESTGGNQPQHF. The CDR3, as DNA: TGCGCCAGCAGTGAGTCGACAGGGGGCAATCAGCCCCAGCATTTT.

As DNA, the CDR3 is TGTGCCAGCAGCTCGCTGGGGACGGGAAGCACAGATACGCAGTATTTT. Its protein is CASSSLGTGSTDTQYF. This chain links TRBV7-2 with TRBJ2-3, with D tentatively TRBD1 or TRBD2 (5 bases each). This CDR3 has 16 residues. V was shortened by 4 bases and J by 0 bases, with 14 bases between the two germline ends. Germline-derived CDR1 and CDR2 are SGHTA and FQGNSA.

The CDR3 nucleotides read TGTGCCACCAGCAGAGATGGGACATGGCAGCCCCAGCATTTT. Residues: CATSRDGTWQPQHF. V is TRBV15 and J is TRBJ1-5; possibly TRBD1 for D (6 bases). Looked up from germline, CDR1 is LNHNV and CDR2 is YYDKDF (reference sequence). V was cut by 0 bases and J by 7 bases, with 10 bases left in between. The CDR3 is 14 residues long.

This clone occurred once. The chain employs TRBV19 and TRBJ2-7; D unclear. V was pared by 0 bases and J by 0 bases, with 15 bases between. The CDR3 totals 17 residues. Germline V gene data show CDR1 as LNHDA and CDR2 as SQIVND (reference sequence). The CDR3 DNA is TGTGCCAGTAGTATAGATCAGGTTCCCCTTAGCTCCTACGAGCAGTACTTC. Encoded protein: CASSIDQVPLSSYEQYF.

The J gene is TRBJ1-5, the V gene TRBV28; D unresolved. CDR3 length: 16 residues. V gave up 1 base and J gave up 1 base, with 11 bases separating them. Germline CDR1 MDHEN, CDR2 SYDVKM. CDR3 bases: TGTGCCAGCAGTTTATACGGGGTAGGAAGCAATCAGCCCCAGCATTTT. Protein sequence: CASSLYGVGSNQPQHF.

The chain combines TRBV6-6 with TRBJ1-6; 7 positions agree with TRBD1. The V segment lost 6 bases and the J segment 6 bases; nucleotides outside the gene matches: 11. The CDR3 has 16 amino acids. The germline V gene has CDR1 MNHNY and CDR2 SVGAGI (reference sequence). The CDR3 DNA sequence: TGTGCCAGCAGCCAAATCCCGACAGGGAGTAATTCACCCCTCCACTTT. It encodes CASSQIPTGSNSPLHF.

The chain is built from TRBV6-4 and TRBJ2-1; 10 bases map to TRBD1. The germline V gene has CDR1 MRHNA and CDR2 SNTAGT. The length of the CDR3 is 15 residues. After removal of 3 bases from V and 6 bases from J, the junction contained 5 bases not matched to a gene. CDR3 loop: CASSEPGQGSNEQFF. The CDR3 nucleotides read TGTGCCAGCAGTGAGCCGGGACAGGGGTCCAATGAGCAGTTCTTC.

J is TRBJ1-4 and V is TRBV4-1; D is perhaps TRBD1 (6 bases). This CDR3 is built from 14 residues. V was trimmed by 4 bases and J by 7 bases, leaving 13 bases between them. CDR1 and CDR2 (germline): MGHRA, YSYEKL. The CDR3 protein is CASSPRGWSEKLFF. The CDR3 DNA reads as TGCGCCAGCAGCCCGAGGGGGTGGAGTGAAAAACTGTTTTTT.

This chain uses TRBV18 with TRBJ1-5; TRBD1 matches at 9 bases. Germline V lookup: CDR1 KGHSH, CDR2 LQKENI. This CDR3 is built from 16 residues. V trimming: 3 bases; J trimming: 3 bases; junction bases outside the gene matches: 6. The CDR3 coding sequence is TGTGCCAGCTCACCCGACAGGGGGAGCGCCAATCAGCCCCAGCATTTT. This translates into CASSPDRGSANQPQHF.

The J gene is TRBJ2-7, the V gene TRBV19; D uncertain. The CDR3 has 12 residues. From germline, CDR1 is LNHDA and CDR2 SQIVND (reference sequence). The V and J ends lost 5 bases and 1 base respectively, with 6 bases between them. In DNA form, the CDR3 reads TGTGCCAGTAGTTACGGATCCTACGAGCAGTACTTC. Protein sequence: CASSYGSYEQYF.

This rearrangement joins TRBV27 to TRBJ1-5; perhaps TRBD1 as D (5 bases). V lost 1 base and J 7 bases, leaving 8 bases between the germline ends. CDR1 MNHEY and CDR2 SMNVEV come from the germline V gene (reference sequence). The CDR3 consists of 13 residues. DNA of the CDR3: TGTGCCAGCAGTTTATATGGGGCCCAGCCCCAGCATTTT. This translates into CASSLYGAQPQHF.

This rearrangement joins TRBV19 to TRBJ1-2, with 8 bases matching TRBD1. Germline trimming cut 7 bases from V and 4 bases from J; bases unmatched to any gene: 11. The CDR3 spans 15 residues. The germline V gene has CDR1 LNHDA and CDR2 SQIVND (reference sequence). The CDR3 sequence is CASTPRRTGIYGYTF. The CDR3 coding sequence is TGTGCCAGTACCCCGCGCCGGACAGGGATCTATGGCTACACCTTC.

This rearrangement joins TRBV18 to TRBJ1-2; D is undetermined. V was cut by 0 bases and J by 2 bases, with 10 bases left in between. CDR1 KGHSH and CDR2 LQKENI come from the germline V gene. The length of the CDR3 is 15 residues. The CDR3 spells CASSPPSGRNYGYTF. The DNA for the CDR3 is TGTGCCAGCTCACCACCTTCAGGCAGAAACTATGGCTACACCTTC.